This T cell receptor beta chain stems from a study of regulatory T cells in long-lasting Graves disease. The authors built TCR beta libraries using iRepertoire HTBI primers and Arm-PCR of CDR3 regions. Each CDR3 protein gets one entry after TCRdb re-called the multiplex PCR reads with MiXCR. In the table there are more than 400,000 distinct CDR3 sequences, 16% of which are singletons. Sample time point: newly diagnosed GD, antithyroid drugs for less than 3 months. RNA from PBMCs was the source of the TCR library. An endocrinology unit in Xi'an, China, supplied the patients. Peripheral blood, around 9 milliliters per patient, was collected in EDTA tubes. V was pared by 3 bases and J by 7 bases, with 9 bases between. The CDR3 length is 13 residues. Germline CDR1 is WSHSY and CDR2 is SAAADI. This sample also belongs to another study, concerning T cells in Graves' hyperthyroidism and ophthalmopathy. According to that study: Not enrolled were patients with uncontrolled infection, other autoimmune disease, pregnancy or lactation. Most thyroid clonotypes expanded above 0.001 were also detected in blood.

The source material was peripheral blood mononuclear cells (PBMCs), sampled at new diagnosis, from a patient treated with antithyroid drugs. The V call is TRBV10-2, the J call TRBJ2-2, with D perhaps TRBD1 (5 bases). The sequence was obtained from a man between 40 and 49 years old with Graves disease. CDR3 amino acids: CASSDKGFGELFF. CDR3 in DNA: TGCGCCAGCAGTGATAAGGGGTTCGGGGAGCTGTTTTTT.